This T cell receptor beta chain was recorded in a study of beta chain features in type 1 diabetes (dated by TCRdb to between 2017 and 2018). Background for the entire study: No differences in mean age, gender distribution, total cell number or subset yield were found between patients and healthy donors. A total of 85 million to 140 million sorted cells were examined across all samples, and a strong correlation was observed between cell number per subset and RNA yield. The study compared TCRB repertoires of sorted circulating CD4+ T cell subsets between recently diagnosed type 1 diabetes patients and matched healthy donors. Regulatory and stem cell-like memory subsets were isolated from only 8 patients and about 8 healthy donors, whereas naive and central memory subsets came from all 30 or so donors.

Each donor gave one peripheral blood draw, averaging approximately 110 mL, which was collected into heparinised tubes. A BD FACSAria II was used to sort naive, central memory, regulatory and stem cell-like memory CD4+ T cells with a panel that included CD45RO, CCR7, CD25, CD127, CD95 and CD27. A purity above 95% was achieved for all sorted populations. PBMCs were separated immediately by Lymphoprep density gradient centrifugation and were stained directly, without being cultured. So that batch effects would be minimized, each experiment stained and sorted samples in pairs, pairing one healthy donor with one patient. The germline V gene encodes CDR1 MNHEY and CDR2 SMNVEV (reference sequence). Measured from the cysteine to the phenylalanine, the CDR3 is 16 residues long. CDR3 DNA is the only sequence kept; it has 48 bases, read in frame from the first base. Here V drops 4 bases and J drops 5 bases, and the junction holds 9 bases not matched to any gene.

Remarks on this clone: The antigen it recognizes is unknown. Base qualities were left out, and no much larger clone turns up one base away.

The entire amount of isolated RNA was reverse transcribed using the High Capacity cDNA Reverse Transcription Kit, so the sequenced TCRB transcripts were expressed ones. Naive, central memory and regulatory T cell samples underwent deep immunoSEQ sequencing, averaging around 4 million total reads per sample. After sorted cells were lysed in RLT buffer, RNA was extracted with DNase-treated RNeasy Micro or Mini kits, with the choice depending on cell number. Each cell subset was processed separately to prevent cross-contamination, with patient and healthy donor samples processed together. The immunoSEQ multiplex PCR was used to amplify TCRB sequences from cDNA, yielding 87-bp fragments that span the CDR3 region. Amplicons were sequenced on the Illumina HiSeq platform. As for the authors' bioinformatics: Synthetic template baselines were used to correct PCR bias computationally, reads within Hamming distance 2 were collapsed, and singletons that could not be merged were discarded. Reads were aligned to IMGT to assign V, D and J genes, CDR3 length, and insertions or deletions at six rearrangement sites. Within each subset, clonotype counts were normalized to sorted cell number, and only after that were true diversity and Gini coefficients computed with the tcR R package. The overlap coefficient, calculated on TCRB nucleotide sequences, was used to measure repertoire sharing. The source is immuneACCESS, and TCRdb retained only in-frame sequences with V and J called. Part of the clones is not carried over; for the studies checked, unresolved V genes explain less than half of this, and the remainder is unexplained. The V and J calls and the clone size are those of that table, but D and trimming were determined from the DNA. The sample includes 150,000 to 170,000 clones, with roughly 8.1% observed a single time. 0.55% to 0.75% of the sample comes from the top ten.

Findings and caveats that apply to the study as a whole: Because cDNA was sequenced instead of genomic DNA, activated cells with high expression could be over-represented, although the groups did not differ in activation or CD3 levels. Shorter templates might have been favored by PCR, but patient and control samples were amplified and corrected together, so both groups would have been affected equally by any skew. Because the HLA sub-analyses included only small numbers of individuals, any influence of HLA type on TCRB rearrangement was left unresolved. At VDJ recombination sites, type 1 diabetes patients had fewer insertions and more deleted nucleotides, which implies abnormalities in thymic rearrangement. The naive, central memory and regulatory TCRB repertoires appeared to resemble one another more closely among patients than among healthy donors. In all four CD4+ subsets, TCRB CDR3 length was moderately but significantly shorter in type 1 diabetes patients.

The sample consisted of central memory CD4+ T cells from blood. The clonotype comes from a man between 18 and 35 years old in good health. The receptor chain draws on TRBV27 and TRBJ2-7; 12 central nucleotides agree with TRBD1. This receptor carries the CDR3 CASSYSRDRGRNEQYF. Here is the DNA: TGTGCCAGCAGTTACTCCCGGGACAGGGGGCGCAACGAGCAGTACTTC.